This T cell receptor (beta chain) comes out of a study of blood T cell repertoires in COVID-19 (dated by TCRdb to the early 2020s). With regard to the full study: Collaborator samples came from the United States, Italy and Spain and covered acute and convalescent phases of COVID-19. Subjects who had been exposed to COVID-19, were actively infected with it, or had recovered from it provided the deeply sampled blood TCRbeta repertoires that made up the dataset. The repertoires were made available in a free public database intended to serve as a resource for research on the immune response to SARS-CoV-2. The prospective study material was composed of cDNA or gDNA derived from T cells, B-cell-depleted T cells, or PBMCs. The samples were drawn from the first 160 participants of the ongoing ImmuneRACE study and from over a thousand subjects provided by 6 global collaborators. A de-identified subject ID, COVID-19 status, age in years and sex were almost always included in the sample metadata. Where HLA class I and class II types were available, the types were taken from metadata supplied by the sample provider, not from assay-based typing.

The research as a whole found: Clinical and demographic metadata were provided uncurated, with the amount varying by source and participant.

TCRbeta CDR3 regions were amplified from genomic DNA using the immunoSEQ Assay, a bias-controlled multiplex PCR. The authors processed their data as follows. The number of nucleated cells in each sample was estimated from the amplification of reference gene primers within the assay. Sequence reads were collapsed and filtered to measure the absolute abundance of every unique TCRbeta CDR3 rearrangement. For each sample, productive Simpson clonality was calculated by taking the square root of Simpson's diversity index across productive rearrangements. TCRdb's version of the immuneACCESS table is confined to in-frame rearrangements and falls short of the full clone set. An unresolved V gene accounts for under half of the shortfall where checked; the remainder is of unknown origin. D and trimming were read from the DNA, whereas the V and J calls and clone size are those reported in that table. The sample table contains about 230,000 clones; only one count was recorded for 70% to 90% of them. Of the sample, about 12% falls within the top ten clones.

Measured from the cysteine to the phenylalanine, the CDR3 is 16 residues long. The retained sequence is limited to the CDR3, 48 bases, with the frame set at the first base. In the germline V gene (reference sequence), CDR1 corresponds to MNHEY and CDR2 to SMNVEV. Trimming at the junction amounts to 6 bases on V and 5 bases on J, and the germline ends lie 22 bases apart. Another Seattle source contributed samples from volunteer blood donors who had recovered from COVID-19. Whole blood was collected in K2EDTA tubes by collaborating institutions according to the institutions' own protocols. For TCRbeta analysis, collaborators shipped samples in one of three forms: frozen whole blood, isolated PBMCs, or DNA extracted from either of those sample types. With regard to this clone: The antigen this receptor binds is unknown. It has no much larger one-base neighbor in the sample; base qualities were not kept.

The source is a woman aged 18-30 years who had recovered from COVID-19. The sample taken for sequencing was peripheral blood. The receptor chain draws on TRBV27 and TRBJ2-5, and perhaps TRBD1 as D gene, on 6 matching bases. Read as DNA, the sequence is TGTGCCAGCAGAAATGTTCCAGGGGCTCAGTTGGAGACCCAGTACTTC. Translated, it reads CASRNVPGAQLETQYF.